The next 19 T cell receptor beta chains were all read from a single sample in a study of breast tumors, draining lymph nodes, adjacent tissues. Breast cancer patients provided tissue from their axillary draining lymph nodes. TCRdb recomputed calls from the multiplex PCR reads with MiXCR, one row per CDR3 protein. The repertoire holds 150,000 to 200,000 distinct CDR3 sequences, approximately 30% seen once, with 3.5% to 4.5% in the top ten. The sample was axillary lymph node tissue. These receptors were obtained from a female donor with breast cancer. Some clones in this sample may be carry-over from other donors' samples.

This clonotype has at least ten counts. The chain recombines TRBV7-2 with TRBJ1-2; maybe TRBD1 (5 bases). CDR3 length: 14 amino acids. Germline V lookup: CDR1 SGHTA, CDR2 FQGNSA. V was clipped by 5 bases and J by 5 bases, with 15 bases between them. The CDR3 region has the DNA TGTGCCAGCAGCCCCGATTCCCAGGGATATGGCTACACCTTC. It codes for CASSPDSQGYGYTF.

The chain uses TRBV7-9 and TRBJ1-6; D unresolved. Per germline, CDR1 SEHNR and CDR2 FQNEAQ (reference sequence). V gave up 6 bases and J gave up 0 bases, with 9 bases separating them. CDR3 size: 15 residues. CDR3 amino acids: CASREGSSYNSPLHF. For the CDR3, the DNA is TGTGCCAGCAGGGAGGGAAGCTCCTATAATTCACCCCTCCACTTT. Drawing the rest from reference TRBV7-9 and TRBJ1-6, the complete variable domain is DTGVSQNPRHKITKRGQNVTFRCDPISEHNRLYWYRQTLGQGPEFLTYFQNEAQLEKSRLLSDRFSAERPKGSFSTLEIQRTEQGDSAMYLCASREGSSYNSPLHFGNGTRLTVT.

V and J are TRBV28 and TRBJ2-5, with 16 bases matching TRBD2. CDR3 length: 17 amino acids. Germline loops: CDR1 MDHEN, CDR2 SYDVKM. Trimming removed 6 bases from V and 2 bases from J; junction bases left unmatched: 6. The CDR3: CASSLQGLAGGQETQYF. CDR3 nucleotides: TGTGCCAGCAGCCTCCAGGGACTAGCGGGGGGGCAAGAGACCCAGTACTTC.

This clonotype was observed a handful of times. Being one base from a much bigger clone, this may be a read error. The chain uses TRBV11-3 and TRBJ2-5; 7 bases match TRBD2. CDR1 SGHNT and CDR2 YENEEA come from the germline V gene. This CDR3 spans 14 amino acids. V dropped 4 bases and J dropped 5; count of bases not matched to a gene: 7. For the CDR3, the DNA is TGTGCCAGCAGCTCTCGCGGGGGAAGGGAGACCCAGTACTTC. Amino acid sequence: CASSSRGGRETQYF.

With regard to this clonotype: A much larger clone differs from this one at a single base, so this may be a read error. The chain carries TRBV6-6 and TRBJ2-6, with no clear D. This CDR3 has 15 residues. The germline V and J ends were trimmed by 4 bases and 4 bases, with 11 bases remaining between them. Per the germline V gene, CDR1 is MNHNY and CDR2 is SVGAGI (reference sequence). The CDR3 DNA reads as TGTGCCAGCAGTTCCTCCAGATCAGGGGCCAACGTCCTGACTTTC. Residues: CASSSSRSGANVLTF.

V is TRBV29-1 and J is TRBJ2-7; 7 bases match TRBD2. J lost 6 bases, V lost 7 bases, and 12 bases had no gene match. The CDR3 is 13 residues long. Germline-derived CDR1 and CDR2 are SQVTM and ANQGSEA. CDR3 coding DNA: TGCAGCGCAACCGGGGCGGGAGATGGCGAGCAGTACTTC. Encoded protein: CSATGAGDGEQYF.

This clonotype was counted ten times or more. CDR3 nucleotides: TGTGCCACCAGTGAGCAGACACCAGAGGGAGAGACCCAGTACTTC. Encoded protein: CATSEQTPEGETQYF. V is TRBV24-1 and J is TRBJ2-5; D might be TRBD2 (5 bases). The CDR3 length is 15 residues. Trimming took 4 bases from V and 4 from J, leaving 15 bases between them. The germline gives CDR1 KGHDR, CDR2 SFDVKD.

The sample holds many counts of this clonotype. The V call is TRBV5-4, the J call TRBJ2-7, with 9 bases that match TRBD1. V trimming: 6 bases; J trimming: 5 bases; junction bases outside the gene matches: 9. Germline assignment: CDR1 SGHNT and CDR2 YYREEE (reference sequence). This CDR3 spans 14 amino acids. The CDR3 is CASNFPGQGNEQYF. CDR3 in DNA: TGTGCCAGCAACTTTCCGGGACAGGGAAACGAGCAGTACTTC.

This clonotype was picked up a small number of times. The J gene is TRBJ1-2, the V gene TRBV28; 9 bases agree with TRBD1. CDR1 and CDR2 from the germline V gene are MDHEN and SYDVKM. There are 15 residues in the CDR3. Losses at the gene ends were 4 bases for V and 5 bases for J; bases not matched to a gene: 8. The CDR3 DNA reads TGTGCCAGCAGTTACGCCGGGACAGGGCTATATGGCTACACCTTC. Translating gives CASSYAGTGLYGYTF.

This clonotype appeared many times. The chain carries TRBV9 and TRBJ1-2, with D uncertain. V gave up 3 bases and J gave up 5 bases, with 8 bases separating them. From germline, CDR1 is SGDLS and CDR2 YYNGEE. This CDR3 comprises 12 residues. The CDR3 is CASSAQEYGYTF. For the CDR3, the DNA is TGTGCCAGCAGCGCGCAGGAGTATGGCTACACCTTC.

The rearrangement joins TRBV9 to TRBJ2-7; 9 bases map to TRBD1. Germline-derived CDR1 and CDR2 are SGDLS and YYNGEE. This CDR3 is 14 amino acids long. Losses at the gene ends were 0 bases for V and 6 bases for J; bases not matched to a gene: 4. The CDR3 nucleotides read TGTGCCAGCAGCGTAGGAGACAGGGGGAGCGAGCAGTACTTC. Translation gives CASSVGDRGSEQYF. Drawing the rest from reference TRBV9 and TRBJ2-7, the complete variable domain is DSGVTQTPKHLITATGQRVTLRCSPRSGDLSVYWYQQSLDQGLQFLIQYYNGEERAKGNILERFSAQQFPDLHSELNLSSLELGDSALYFCASSVGDRGSEQYFGPGTRLTVT.

This clonotype was detected ten times or more. The chain carries TRBV5-7 and TRBJ1-6; D is undetermined. TRBV5-7 is labeled an ORF, and its function is uncertain. With 3 bases removed from V and 0 bases from J, the gap between germline ends came to 13 bases. CDR3 length: 17 amino acids. CDR3 protein: CASSSSVRRSYNSPLHF. The CDR3 DNA reads TGTGCCAGCAGCTCGTCGGTCCGGCGCTCCTATAATTCACCCCTCCACTTT.

On this clonotype itself: The final CDR3 position lacks the conserved phenylalanine or tryptophan, pointing to a likely read error. V gene TRBV6-2 or TRBV6-3 combines with J gene TRBJ2-3; 7 nucleotides agree with TRBD2. This CDR3 is 16 amino acids long. V was pared by 8 bases and J by 1 base, with 12 bases of the junction left unmatched. CDR1 and CDR2 from the germline V gene are MNHEY and SVGEGT. Written as DNA, the CDR3 is TGTGCCAGCTCGAACCCCAGCGGGACCGGCACAGATACGCAGTATTTA. It yields the protein CASSNPSGTGTDTQYL.

This clonotype was seen ten or more times. The genes are TRBV19 and TRBJ2-7; 7 bases line up with TRBD1. Looked up from germline, CDR1 is LNHDA and CDR2 is SQIVND (reference sequence). With V trimmed by 9 bases and J by 3 bases, 8 bases remained unmatched. The CDR3 length is 13 residues. CDR3 sequence (DNA): TGTGCCAGCGGAGAGGGGGCTATCTACGAGCAGTACTTC. Translation: CASGEGAIYEQYF.

The J gene is TRBJ1-1, the V gene TRBV2; D is ambiguous. V was shortened by 4 bases and J by 2 bases, with 11 bases between the two germline ends. Germline values: CDR1 SNHLY, CDR2 FYNNEI. This CDR3 is built from 14 residues. The CDR3 is CASSGAGINTEAFF. The CDR3 DNA reads TGTGCCAGCAGTGGGGCGGGGATCAACACTGAAGCTTTCTTT.

In regard to this clonotype: Since no conserved phenylalanine or tryptophan closes the CDR3, a read error is the likely cause. The chain uses TRBV9 and TRBJ2-1; 7 nucleotides agree with TRBD1. V lost 7 bases and J lost 4; bases outside the gene matches: 5. This CDR3 contains 13 residues. From germline, CDR1 is SGDLS and CDR2 YYNGEE. CDR3 nucleotide sequence: TGTGCCAGCTCCGGGACAGATTACAATGAGCAGTTCTCC. As protein: CASSGTDYNEQFS.

In this sample, this clonotype turned up many times. The CDR3: CASSELDGQYGYTF. CDR3 nucleotides: TGTGCCAGCAGCGAGTTGGACGGCCAGTATGGCTACACCTTC. This sequence joins TRBV5-6 and TRBJ1-2; unclear D gene. CDR3 length equals 14 residues. From germline, CDR1 is SGHDT and CDR2 YYEEEE. V lost 4 bases, J lost 5 bases, and 15 bases lay in between.

Remarks on this clonotype: A much larger clonotype is one base distant, so this may be a read error. Likely a read error: the CDR3 ends without its conserved phenylalanine or tryptophan. V gene TRBV19 combines with J gene TRBJ2-2; 9 nucleotides agree with TRBD1. The germline gives CDR1 LNHDA, CDR2 SQIVND (reference sequence). The CDR3 loop spans 16 amino acids. The trim removed 1 base at V and 5 bases at J, leaving 5 bases unmatched. The DNA of the CDR3 is TGTGCCAGTAGTATAGGGGACAGGGTACGGACCGGGGAGCTGTTTTCT. This codes for CASSIGDRVRTGELFS.

This clonotype was counted only a few times. A read error may be the cause here, since a much bigger clone is one base away. The V gene is TRBV20-1, the J gene TRBJ2-1, with a weak D call TRBD1 (6 bases). The CDR3 consists of 11 residues. CDR1 is DFQATT and CDR2 is SNEGSKA in the germline V gene (reference sequence). CDR3 amino acids: CSASQGYEQSF. CDR3 coding DNA: TGCAGTGCTTCCCAGGGGTATGAGCAGTCCTTC.